These 18 T cell receptor beta chains were all obtained from the same sample, sequenced in a study of control samples from healthy donors and cancer patients. Here immunoSEQ multiplex PCR was the method, and the copy in TCRdb shows in-frame clones only, minus some. Of 57,000 or so clones in the sample, 94% were seen once. Material for sequencing was blood. Source of these receptors: a young man in good health.

The chain uses TRBV3-1 (or the pseudogene TRBV3-2) and TRBJ2-3, with D unclear. The CDR3 is 14 amino acids. Germline loops: CDR1 LGHDT, CDR2 YNNKEL (reference sequence). The germline V and J ends were trimmed by 4 bases and 2 bases, with 10 bases remaining between them. The chain's CDR3 is CASSRFGDTDTQYF. The CDR3 coding sequence is TGTGCCAGCAGCCGATTTGGGGACACAGATACGCAGTATTTT.

The CDR3 DNA reads as TGTGCCAGCAGCCCCCGGGAGGGGGGGAATACAGATACGCAGTATTTT. This codes for CASSPREGGNTDTQYF. The rearrangement links TRBV7-8 to TRBJ2-3; 8 bases fit TRBD2. Looked up from germline, CDR1 is SGHVS and CDR2 is FQNEAQ. This CDR3 is built from 16 residues. Trimming removed 5 bases from V and 3 bases from J; junction bases left unmatched: 10.

The chain couples TRBV7-9 to TRBJ2-3; D remains unclear. Trimming took off 4 bases at V and 1 base at J, with 6 bases between the two ends. The CDR3 is 13 amino acids. CDR1 is SEHNR and CDR2 is FQNEAQ in the germline V gene (reference sequence). The CDR3 coding sequence is TGTGCCAGCAGCTGGAAGGGCACAGATACGCAGTATTTT. It yields the protein CASSWKGTDTQYF.

V and J are TRBV4-1 and TRBJ2-7, with D possibly being TRBD2 (6 bases). The V end lost 3 bases, the J end lost 0 bases, and 15 bases lay between the germline ends. This CDR3 comprises 16 residues. Germline V gene data show CDR1 as MGHRA and CDR2 as YSYEKL. As DNA, the CDR3 is TGCGCCAGCAGCCAGGTTTGGGACGGGAGCTCCTACGAGCAGTACTTC. It is translated as CASSQVWDGSSYEQYF.

The chain carries TRBV6-1 and TRBJ2-7, with D unclear. The germline CDR1 and CDR2 sequences are MNHNS and SASEGT. V was shortened by 1 base and J by 2 bases, with 9 bases between the two germline ends. This CDR3 contains 14 residues. The CDR3 DNA reads as TGTGCCAGCAGTGAAGGGTGGGATCCCTACGAGCAGTACTTC. The encoded protein is CASSEGWDPYEQYF.

This chain connects TRBV11-2 to TRBJ1-1; D call uncertain. Trimming left V 6 bases short and J 3 bases short, with 11 bases between. Germline CDR1 and CDR2: SGHAT and FQNNGV. CDR3 size: 13 residues. CDR3 nucleotide sequence: TGTGCCAGCAGTCCGACACGGGACACTGAAGCTTTCTTT. Translated: CASSPTRDTEAFF.

This clone was found a few times. V usage is TRBV12-5 and J usage is TRBJ2-1; 10 bases match TRBD1. The CDR3 has 17 residues. CDR1 and CDR2 from the germline V gene are LGHNT and FRNRAP. Trimming cost V 4 bases and J 10 bases; bases outside gene matches: 16. As DNA, the CDR3 is TGTGCTAGTGGTTCCGGACCCGGGACAGGGGCCCTCGGAGAGCAGTTCTTC. This gives the protein CASGSGPGTGALGEQFF. Drawing the rest from reference TRBV12-5 and TRBJ2-1, the complete variable domain is DARVTQTPRHKVTEMGQEVTMRCQPILGHNTVFWYRQTMMQGLELLAYFRNRAPLDDSGMPKDRFSAEMPDATLATLKIQPSEPRDSAVYFCASGSGPGTGALGEQFFGPGTRLTVL.

The chain has TRBV7-3 and TRBJ2-1, with 16 bases aligning to TRBD2. The CDR3 totals 15 residues. CDR1 is SGHTA, CDR2 FQGTGA, per germline. With V trimmed by 5 bases and J by 9 bases, 4 bases remained unmatched. The CDR3 nucleotides read TGTGCCAGCAGCAAGGGACTAGCGGGAGGGACTGAGCAGTTCTTC. Translation gives CASSKGLAGGTEQFF.

The chain couples TRBV28 to TRBJ2-3; the match to TRBD1 covers 7 bases. CDR1 MDHEN and CDR2 SYDVKM come from the germline V gene. The CDR3 length is 13 residues. Trimming removed 2 bases from V and 9 bases from J; junction bases left unmatched: 5. Here the CDR3 reads CASSLVGGPTQYF. CDR3 nucleotide sequence: TGTGCCAGCAGTTTAGTAGGGGGCCCGACGCAGTATTTT.

CDR3 amino acids: CASSDSRGELFF. The CDR3 DNA sequence: TGTGCCAGCAGTGACTCCAGGGGGGAGCTGTTTTTT. The chain uses TRBV6-4 and TRBJ2-2; no clear D. Per the germline V gene, CDR1 is MRHNA and CDR2 is SNTAGT. The CDR3 is made up of 12 amino acids. The ends were cut back, 0 bases at V and 8 bases at J, with 4 bases in the middle.

V and J are TRBV6-1 and TRBJ1-6; D not certain. There are 13 residues in the CDR3. Trimming took 0 bases from V and 10 from J, leaving 7 bases between them. CDR1 and CDR2 from the germline V gene are MNHNS and SASEGT. The CDR3 DNA follows: TGTGCCAGCAGTGAAGCGCTTCAGTCACCCCTCCACTTT. Its protein is CASSEALQSPLHF.

This clone has more than one count but fewer than ten. The V call is TRBV4-3, the J call TRBJ1-4; 9 nucleotides match TRBD1. The ends lost 0 bases at V and 7 bases at J; junction bases unmatched: 15. CDR1 is LGHNA and CDR2 is YSLEER in the germline V gene. The length of the CDR3 is 19 residues. CDR3 DNA sequence: TGCGCCAGCAGCCAAGAAAGGGGGACAGGGTCTAAACTTAGTGAAAAACTGTTTTTT. It is translated as CASSQERGTGSKLSEKLFF.

The J gene is TRBJ2-5, the V gene TRBV6-2 or TRBV6-3; the match to TRBD2 covers 10 bases. Germline V gene sequence: CDR1 MNHEY, CDR2 SVGEGT. This CDR3 has 18 amino acids. Trimming took 2 bases from V and 1 from J; bases not matched to a gene: 10. The CDR3 DNA reads TGTGCCAGCAGTTACCCCGGGGTTAGCGGGGGGCCCCAAGAGACCCAGTACTTC. Protein sequence: CASSYPGVSGGPQETQYF.

The gene calls are TRBV7-3 and TRBJ1-2, with D hard to call. CDR1 SGHTA and CDR2 FQGTGA come from the germline V gene. The CDR3 spans 13 residues. Trimming left V 5 bases short and J 0 bases short, with 7 bases between. CDR3 loop: CASSPVANYGYTF. The CDR3, as DNA: TGTGCCAGCAGCCCGGTAGCTAACTATGGCTACACCTTC.

The rearrangement links TRBV6-2 or TRBV6-3 to TRBJ1-5; no clear D gene. CDR3 length: 15 residues. Germline-derived CDR1 and CDR2 are MNHEY and SVGEGT. V was pared by 2 bases and J by 6 bases, with 14 bases between. CDR3 region: CASSYAEYPVQPQHF. CDR3 in DNA: TGTGCCAGCAGTTACGCGGAATATCCGGTTCAGCCCCAGCATTTT.

This sequence joins TRBV7-9 and TRBJ1-1; no clear D gene. The CDR3 extends over 12 amino acids. In germline, CDR1 is SEHNR, CDR2 FQNEAQ (reference sequence). The V and J ends lost 3 bases and 1 base respectively, with 3 bases between them. DNA of the CDR3: TGTGCCAGCAGCTTCAAGAACACTGAAGCTTTCTTT. Translation: CASSFKNTEAFF.

The chain is built from TRBV6-5 and TRBJ2-7, with 9 bases aligning to TRBD1. Trimming removed 5 bases from V and 7 bases from J; junction bases left unmatched: 9. The germline CDR1 and CDR2 sequences are MNHEY and SVGAGI. The CDR3 sequence is 14 residues long. CDR3: CASSTLQGAREQYF. The CDR3 DNA follows: TGTGCCAGCAGTACGCTACAGGGGGCGCGGGAGCAGTACTTC.

V and J are TRBV5-4 and TRBJ2-7; TRBD1 or TRBD2 may be the D gene (5 bases each). Germline values: CDR1 SGHNT, CDR2 YYREEE (reference sequence). The CDR3 length is 16 residues. V lost 4 bases, J lost 7 bases, and 24 bases lay in between. The CDR3 sequence: CASSIVRDLQSGEQYF. The DNA for the CDR3 is TGTGCCAGCAGCATTGTCAGGGACCTCCAAAGTGGTGAGCAGTACTTC.